This TCR beta chain is drawn from a study of STAT5B mutations in CD4+ large granular lymphocyte leukemia. Some clones are missing from TCRdb's copy, which holds only in-frame ones; the method was immunoSEQ multiplex PCR. The sample contains about 31,000 clones, approximately 91% of which appear only once. The specimen was CD4+ T cells from blood buffy coats. The clonotype comes from a human donor in good health.

The CDR3 region has the DNA TGTGCCAGCAGACCACCTGGTTATGGCTACACCTTC. It is translated as CASRPPGYGYTF. This chain uses TRBV28 with TRBJ1-2, with D uncertain. Germline V gene lookup returns CDR1 MDHEN and CDR2 SYDVKM. The germline V and J ends were trimmed by 6 bases and 5 bases, with 10 bases remaining between them. This CDR3 is 12 amino acids long.